This T cell receptor (beta chain) is drawn from a study of blood T cell repertoires in COVID-19. The wider study: Acute-phase and convalescent COVID-19 samples originated in the United States, Italy and Spain. In each case, the material was cDNA or gDNA derived from T cells, B-cell-depleted T cells, or PBMCs.

The authors' processing: Amplifying reference gene primers gave estimates of nucleated cell counts. Produced via immunoSEQ multiplex PCR; TCRdb's table is partial and in-frame only. The D gene and trimming were derived from the DNA, and the V and J assignments and clone size from that table. The profile shows approximately 90,000 clones, more than 60% of them singletons. This CDR3 is built from 15 residues. Germline loops: CDR1 LNHDA, CDR2 SQIVND (reference sequence). V lost 5 bases and J lost 7; bases outside the gene matches: 12. The rearrangement joins TRBV19 to TRBJ2-7, with 9 bases identical to TRBD1. Sequenced sample: peripheral blood. This TCR derives from a man in his 70s with acute or convalescent COVID-19. This chain's CDR3 is CASSDLYRGPGEQYF. The CDR3 nucleotides are TGTGCCAGTAGTGACTTATACAGGGGGCCAGGGGAGCAGTACTTC.